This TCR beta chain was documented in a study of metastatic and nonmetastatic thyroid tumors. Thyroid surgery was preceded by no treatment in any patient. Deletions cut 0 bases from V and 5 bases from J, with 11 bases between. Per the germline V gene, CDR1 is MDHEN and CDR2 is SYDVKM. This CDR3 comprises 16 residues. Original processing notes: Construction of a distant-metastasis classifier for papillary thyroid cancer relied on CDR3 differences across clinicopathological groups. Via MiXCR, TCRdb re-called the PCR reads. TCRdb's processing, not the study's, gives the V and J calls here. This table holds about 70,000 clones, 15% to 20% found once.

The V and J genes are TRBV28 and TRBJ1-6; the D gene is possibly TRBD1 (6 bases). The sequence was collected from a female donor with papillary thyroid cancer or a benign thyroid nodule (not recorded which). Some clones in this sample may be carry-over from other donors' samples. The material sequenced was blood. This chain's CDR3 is CASSLWGGGDNSPLHF. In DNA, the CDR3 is TGTGCCAGCAGTTTATGGGGAGGGGGAGATAATTCACCCCTCCACTTT.